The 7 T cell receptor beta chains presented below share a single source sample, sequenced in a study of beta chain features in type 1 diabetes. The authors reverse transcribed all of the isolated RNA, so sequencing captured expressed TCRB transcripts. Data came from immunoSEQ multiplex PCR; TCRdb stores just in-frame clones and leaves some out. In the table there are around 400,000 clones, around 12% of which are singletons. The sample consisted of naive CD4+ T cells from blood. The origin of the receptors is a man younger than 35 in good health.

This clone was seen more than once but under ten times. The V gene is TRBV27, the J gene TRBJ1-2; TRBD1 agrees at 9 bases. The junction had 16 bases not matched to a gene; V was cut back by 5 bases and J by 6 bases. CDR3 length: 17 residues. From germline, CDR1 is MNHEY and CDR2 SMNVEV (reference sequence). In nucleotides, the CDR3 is TGTGCCAGCAGTGGGGTTGAGGGACAGGGTGAATCTCATGGCTACACCTTC. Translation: CASSGVEGQGESHGYTF.

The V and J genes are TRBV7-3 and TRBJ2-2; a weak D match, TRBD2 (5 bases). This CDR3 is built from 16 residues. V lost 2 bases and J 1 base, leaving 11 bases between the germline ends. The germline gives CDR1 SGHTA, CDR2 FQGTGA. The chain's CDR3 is CASSLRLARNTGELFF. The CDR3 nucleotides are TGTGCCAGCAGCTTACGGCTAGCCCGGAACACCGGGGAGCTGTTTTTT.

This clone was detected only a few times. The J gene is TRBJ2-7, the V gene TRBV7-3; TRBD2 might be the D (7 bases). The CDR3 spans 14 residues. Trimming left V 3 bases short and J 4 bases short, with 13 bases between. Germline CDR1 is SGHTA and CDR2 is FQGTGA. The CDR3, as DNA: TGTGCCAGCAGCTTGGGGGGGCCAGGGTACGAGCAGTACTTC. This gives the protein CASSLGGPGYEQYF. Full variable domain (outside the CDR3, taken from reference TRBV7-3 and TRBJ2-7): GAGVSQTPSNKVTEKGKYVELRCDPISGHTALYWYRQSLGQGPEFLIYFQGTGAADDSGLPNDRFFAVRPEGSVSTLKIQRTERGDSAVYLCASSLGGPGYEQYFGPGTRLTVT.

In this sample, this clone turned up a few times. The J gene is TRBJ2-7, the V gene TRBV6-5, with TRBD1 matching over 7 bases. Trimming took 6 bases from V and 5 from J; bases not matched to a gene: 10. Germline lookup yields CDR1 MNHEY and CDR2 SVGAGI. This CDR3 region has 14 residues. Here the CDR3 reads CASRDTWDSHEQYF. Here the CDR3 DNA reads TGTGCCAGCAGAGATACTTGGGACAGCCACGAGCAGTACTTC.

CDR3 nucleotide sequence: TGCGCCAGCAGCTTGGATCCAGGACACTCTGGAAACACCATATATTTT. Translating gives CASSLDPGHSGNTIYF. The chain is built from TRBV5-1 and TRBJ1-3; D possibly corresponds to TRBD1 (5 bases). Germline CDR1 reads SGHRS; CDR2 reads YFSETQ. This CDR3 contains 16 residues. Trimming took 0 bases from V and 0 from J, leaving 10 bases between them.

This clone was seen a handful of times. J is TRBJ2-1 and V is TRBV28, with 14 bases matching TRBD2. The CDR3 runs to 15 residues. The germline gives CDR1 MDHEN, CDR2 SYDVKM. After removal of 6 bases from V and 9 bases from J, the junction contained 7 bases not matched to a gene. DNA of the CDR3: TGTGCCAGCAGCATCGGGACTAGCGGGAGAGTTGAGCAGTTCTTC. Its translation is CASSIGTSGRVEQFF.

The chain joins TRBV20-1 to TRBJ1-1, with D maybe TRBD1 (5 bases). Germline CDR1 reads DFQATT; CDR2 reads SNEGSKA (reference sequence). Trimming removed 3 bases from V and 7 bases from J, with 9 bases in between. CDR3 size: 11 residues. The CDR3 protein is CSASIQGEAFF. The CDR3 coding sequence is TGCAGTGCTAGTATCCAGGGTGAAGCTTTCTTT.